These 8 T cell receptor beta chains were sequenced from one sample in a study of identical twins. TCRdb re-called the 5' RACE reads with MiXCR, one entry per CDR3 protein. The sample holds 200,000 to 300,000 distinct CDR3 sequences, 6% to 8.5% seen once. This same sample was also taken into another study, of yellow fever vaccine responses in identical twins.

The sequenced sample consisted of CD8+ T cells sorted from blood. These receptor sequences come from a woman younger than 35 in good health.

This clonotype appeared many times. The CDR3 DNA reads as TGTGCCAGCAGCTCCGAACTAGCGGGAGACGAGCAGTACTTC. This encodes CASSSELAGDEQYF. The chain employs TRBV7-9 and TRBJ2-7; 11 nucleotides align to TRBD2. The germline CDR1 and CDR2 sequences are SEHNR and FQNEAQ (reference sequence). V lost 4 bases and J lost 5; bases outside the gene matches: 4. This CDR3 region has 14 residues.

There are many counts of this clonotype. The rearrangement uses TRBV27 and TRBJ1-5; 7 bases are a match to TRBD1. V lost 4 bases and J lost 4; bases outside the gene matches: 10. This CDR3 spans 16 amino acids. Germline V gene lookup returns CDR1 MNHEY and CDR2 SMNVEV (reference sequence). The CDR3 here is CASSSDGTVENQPQHF. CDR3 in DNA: TGTGCCAGCAGTTCCGACGGGACAGTAGAAAATCAGCCCCAGCATTTT.

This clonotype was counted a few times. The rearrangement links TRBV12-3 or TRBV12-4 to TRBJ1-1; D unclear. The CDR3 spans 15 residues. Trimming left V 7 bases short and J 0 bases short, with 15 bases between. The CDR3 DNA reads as TGTGCCAGCAATGAGGCGAGCCCTCTGAACACTGAAGCTTTCTTT. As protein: CASNEASPLNTEAFF.

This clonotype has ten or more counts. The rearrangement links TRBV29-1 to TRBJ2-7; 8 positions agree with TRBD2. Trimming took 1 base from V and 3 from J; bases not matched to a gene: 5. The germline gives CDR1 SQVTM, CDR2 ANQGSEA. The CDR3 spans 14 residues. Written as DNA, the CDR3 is TGCAGCGTTGAAGGTCCGGGAGGGCACTACGAGCAGTACTTC. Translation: CSVEGPGGHYEQYF.

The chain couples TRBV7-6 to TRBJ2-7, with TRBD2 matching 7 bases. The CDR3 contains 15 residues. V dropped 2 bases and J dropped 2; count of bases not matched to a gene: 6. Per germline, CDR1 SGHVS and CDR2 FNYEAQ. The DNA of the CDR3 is TGTGCCAGCAGCTTACAGGCTAGCGGAGCCTACGAGCAGTACTTC. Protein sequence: CASSLQASGAYEQYF.

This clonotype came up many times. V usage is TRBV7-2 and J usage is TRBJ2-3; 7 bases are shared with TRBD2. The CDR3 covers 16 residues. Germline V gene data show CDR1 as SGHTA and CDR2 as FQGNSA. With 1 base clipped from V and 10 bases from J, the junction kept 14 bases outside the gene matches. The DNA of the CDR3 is TGTGCCAGCAGCTTAGATCCAGCGGGATCTCGGGGTTCGCAGTATTTT. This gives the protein CASSLDPAGSRGSQYF.

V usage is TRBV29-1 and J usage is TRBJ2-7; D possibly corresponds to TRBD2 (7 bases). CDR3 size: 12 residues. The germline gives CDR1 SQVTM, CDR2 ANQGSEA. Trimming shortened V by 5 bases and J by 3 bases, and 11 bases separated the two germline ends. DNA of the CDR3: TGCAGCGTTCGGAGGGGGGGCTACGAGCAGTACTTC. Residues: CSVRRGGYEQYF.

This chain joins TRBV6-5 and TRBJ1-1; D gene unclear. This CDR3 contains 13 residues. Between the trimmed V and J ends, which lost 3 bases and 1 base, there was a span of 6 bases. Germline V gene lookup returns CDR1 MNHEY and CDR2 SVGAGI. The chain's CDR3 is CASSYHQNTEAFF. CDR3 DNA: TGTGCCAGCAGTTATCACCAGAACACTGAAGCTTTCTTT.